The 12 T cell receptor beta chains reported below all come from one sample, sequenced in a study of blood T cells in healthy people across ages. PCR was performed a second time for about 7 to 11 cycles using a sample-barcoded 5' primer and a J-beta primer mix. TCRdb passed the 5' RACE reads through MiXCR, listing each CDR3 protein once. The sample has about 620,000 distinct CDR3 sequences; more than 45% are singletons. The sample was blood. Receptors originate from a woman aged 80 or older in good health.

V and J are TRBV9 and TRBJ2-3; 8 bases align to TRBD2. The ends lost 0 bases at V and 5 bases at J; junction bases unmatched: 8. The CDR3 spans 16 residues. Germline CDR1 and CDR2: SGDLS and YYNGEE. CDR3 DNA: TGTGCCAGCAGCGTAGACTCTAGCGGGCACCGAGATACGCAGTATTTT. Translated, it gives CASSVDSSGHRDTQYF.

A note on this clonotype: With a much larger clone just one base away, this may be a read error. The V call is TRBV12-3 or TRBV12-4, the J call TRBJ2-6; 9 bases align to TRBD1. The CDR3 extends over 15 amino acids. This CDR3 is CASSGTGYGTNVLTF. Here the CDR3 DNA reads TGTGCCAGCAGTGGGACAGGGTATGGGACCAACGTCCTGACTTTC.

This clonotype was found once. J is TRBJ1-2 and V is TRBV10-3; D remains ambiguous. This CDR3 is 12 amino acids long. V was pared by 11 bases and J by 8 bases, with 18 bases between. Germline V lookup: CDR1 ENHRY, CDR2 SYGVKD. Here the CDR3 reads CALPSGSGGYTF. The DNA of the CDR3 is TGTGCCCTACCAAGTGGTTCCGGGGGCTACACCTTC.

In this sample, this clonotype turned up a few times. The rearrangement links TRBV9 to TRBJ2-2; tentatively, D is TRBD1 or TRBD2 (5 bases each). There are 16 residues in the CDR3. The germline gives CDR1 SGDLS, CDR2 YYNGEE. Trimming took 0 bases from V and 0 from J, leaving 9 bases between them. CDR3 sequence reads: CASSVVGTANTGELFF. CDR3 sequence (DNA): TGTGCCAGCAGCGTAGTAGGGACCGCGAACACCGGGGAGCTGTTTTTT. Using reference TRBV9 and TRBJ2-2 for the parts outside the CDR3, the full variable domain is DSGVTQTPKHLITATGQRVTLRCSPRSGDLSVYWYQQSLDQGLQFLIQYYNGEERAKGNILERFSAQQFPDLHSELNLSSLELGDSALYFCASSVVGTANTGELFFGEGSRLTVL.

V gene TRBV11-2 combines with J gene TRBJ1-4, with TRBD1 as a possible D gene (5 bases). CDR1 and CDR2 from the germline V gene are SGHAT and FQNNGV. The CDR3 is 15 amino acids. V was trimmed by 1 base and J by 8 bases, leaving 14 bases between them. CDR3 region: CASSLVLDNEEKLFF. CDR3 DNA: TGTGCCAGCAGCTTAGTACTGGACAATGAGGAAAAACTGTTTTTT. The full variable domain, completed using reference TRBV11-2 and TRBJ1-4, is EAGVAQSPRYKIIEKRQSVAFWCNPISGHATLYWYQQILGQGPKLLIQFQNNGVVDDSQLPKDRFSAERLKGVDSTLKIQPAKLEDSAVYLCASSLVLDNEEKLFFGSGTQLSVL.

This clonotype is a singleton in its sample. A much more abundant neighbour one base away suggests this may be a read error. This CDR3 is missing its conserved last phenylalanine or tryptophan, likely due to a read error. The rearrangement links TRBV5-1 to TRBJ2-5, with unresolved D. The V end was cut by 4 bases, the J end by 1 base, with 11 bases between. The CDR3 spans 14 residues. Germline loops: CDR1 SGHRS, CDR2 YFSETQ. CDR3 coding DNA: TGCGCCAGCAGCCCCCAGACCCTCCAAGAGACCCAGTACATC. Protein sequence: CASSPQTLQETQYI.

This clonotype appeared a few times. The chain couples TRBV19 to TRBJ2-1; maybe TRBD2 (5 bases). Trimming stripped 2 bases from V and 6 bases from J, with 11 bases between. Per germline, CDR1 LNHDA and CDR2 SQIVND (reference sequence). There are 14 residues in the CDR3. Written as DNA, the CDR3 is TGTGCCAGTAGTATAAGTGGAAGCGGCAATGAGCAGTTCTTC. Encoded protein: CASSISGSGNEQFF.

V and J are TRBV27 and TRBJ2-7; 7 nucleotides match TRBD2. There are 15 residues in the CDR3. The V segment lost 5 bases and the J segment 3 bases; nucleotides outside the gene matches: 10. Germline CDR1 MNHEY, CDR2 SMNVEV (reference sequence). The CDR3 loop reads CASSGDPSGYYEQYF. The CDR3, as DNA: TGTGCCAGCAGTGGAGATCCTAGCGGCTACTACGAGCAGTACTTC.

For this clonotype: This sequence may be a read error, since a much larger clone differs from it by one base. V and J are TRBV6-5 and TRBJ2-1; possibly TRBD2 for D (5 bases). CDR1 is MNHEY, CDR2 SVGAGI, per germline. This CDR3 is built from 14 residues. V lost 0 bases, J lost 11 bases, and 14 bases lay in between. The CDR3 region is CASSYSPTGNKQFF. CDR3 in DNA: TGTGCCAGCAGTTACTCGCCGACCGGGAATAAGCAGTTCTTC.

The V call is TRBV5-5, the J call TRBJ1-2; D is undetermined. This CDR3 has 15 residues. V was cut by 5 bases and J by 1 base, with 15 bases left in between. Germline CDR1 SGHKS, CDR2 YYEKEE (reference sequence). The CDR3 spells CASRLAAGNNYGYTF. Here the CDR3 DNA reads TGTGCCAGCAGGCTGGCCGCAGGAAATAACTATGGCTACACCTTC.

About this clonotype: At one of its ends the junction is not consistent with the germline gene, which may arise from a read error. This sequence joins TRBV12-3 or TRBV12-4 and TRBJ2-1; the match to TRBD2 covers 10 bases. This CDR3 has 16 amino acids. CDR3 in amino acids: CASSLQAGGAYNEQFF. CDR3 in DNA: TGTGCCAGCAGTCTCCAAGCGGGAGGGGCCTACAATGAACAGTTCTTC.

Concerning this clonotype itself: This could be a read error, since a much larger clone is one nucleotide away. The chain couples TRBV5-1 to TRBJ2-5, with D hard to call. The length of the CDR3 is 14 residues. The V gene's germline CDR1 is SGHRS and CDR2 YFSETQ. Trimming pared 5 bases from V and 4 bases from J, leaving 15 bases between. The CDR3 sequence: CASSGISRRETQYF. The CDR3, as DNA: TGCGCCAGCAGTGGGATTAGTCGACGAGAGACCCAGTACTTC.